The 32 T cell receptor beta chains reported below all come from one sample, sequenced in a study of shared clonotypes between healthy human individuals. The protocol was immunoSEQ multiplex PCR, while the TCRdb copy is restricted to in-frame clones and leaves out a portion. The table has 400,000 to 600,000 clones, around 96% seen once; the top ten hold under 0.065%. The sequenced material came from naive CD4+ T cells sorted from blood. Noted subset: CD45RA+ positively selected. Receptors were obtained from a woman aged 25-40 years in good health.

This chain uses TRBV10-3 with TRBJ2-3; perhaps TRBD2 as D (5 bases). Germline V gives CDR1 ENHRY, CDR2 SYGVKD. V dropped 0 bases and J dropped 10 bases, with 8 bases sitting between them. The CDR3 runs to 12 residues. Here the CDR3 DNA reads TGTGCCATCAGTGAGTCGGACTCGTCGCAGTATTTT. It encodes CAISESDSSQYF.

J is TRBJ2-7 and V is TRBV11-2; D assignment may be TRBD1 or TRBD2 (5 bases each). The germline gives CDR1 SGHAT, CDR2 FQNNGV. Trimming left V 5 bases short and J 0 bases short, with 14 bases between. The CDR3 has 15 residues. In DNA, the CDR3 is TGTGCCAGCAGCCCCTTCGGGACGGTCTCCTACGAGCAGTACTTC. Its protein product is CASSPFGTVSYEQYF.

The rearrangement joins TRBV18 to TRBJ1-5; D may be TRBD1 (5 bases). Germline CDR1 and CDR2: KGHSH and LQKENI. Trimming took off 4 bases at V and 7 bases at J, with 17 bases between the two ends. This CDR3 region has 15 residues. The CDR3 nucleotides are TGTGCCAGCTCACTTAAAGCACGGGACGCCCAGCCCCAGCATTTT. Protein: CASSLKARDAQPQHF.

The rearrangement joins TRBV6-5 to TRBJ1-1, with D possibly being TRBD1 (6 bases). This CDR3 spans 13 amino acids. Germline CDR1 is MNHEY and CDR2 is SVGAGI. The V gene lost 6 bases and the J gene lost 4 bases, with 12 bases spanning the gap. The CDR3 nucleotides are TGTGCCAGCAGCGACGGACAGTTCACTGAAGCTTTCTTT. This translates into CASSDGQFTEAFF.

V gene TRBV6-5 combines with J gene TRBJ1-5; weak D call: TRBD1 (6 bases). Per germline, CDR1 MNHEY and CDR2 SVGAGI. CDR3 length: 13 residues. Trimming left V 8 bases short and J 7 bases short, with 15 bases between. CDR3: CASSSGGGQPQHF. In DNA, the CDR3 is TGTGCCAGCTCAAGCGGGGGCGGGCAGCCCCAGCATTTT.

The chain combines TRBV25-1 with TRBJ2-2; tentatively, D is TRBD1 or TRBD2 (6 bases each). Trimming left V 1 base short and J 0 bases short, with 9 bases between. Germline V gene data show CDR1 as MGHDK and CDR2 as SYGVNS. The CDR3 covers 16 residues. CDR3 amino acids: CASSELGGSNTGELFF. The DNA of the CDR3 is TGTGCCAGCAGTGAATTAGGGGGGTCGAACACCGGGGAGCTGTTTTTT.

The V gene is TRBV10-1, the J gene TRBJ1-2; D uncertain. CDR1 and CDR2 (germline): WNHNN, SYGVQD (reference sequence). Trimming took off 4 bases at V and 3 bases at J, with 12 bases between the two ends. This CDR3 contains 14 residues. The CDR3 DNA sequence: TGCGCCAGCAGTGCGGTCTTGAGTGACTATGGCTACACCTTC. Translation: CASSAVLSDYGYTF.

This clone was found once. The chain carries TRBV19 and TRBJ2-1; D may match TRBD1 or TRBD2 (5 bases each). CDR3 length equals 15 residues. Trimming removed 2 bases from V and 3 bases from J, with 11 bases in between. The germline V gene has CDR1 LNHDA and CDR2 SQIVND (reference sequence). The CDR3 protein is CASSIRDGYYNEQFF. As DNA, the CDR3 is TGTGCCAGTAGTATAAGGGACGGCTACTACAATGAGCAGTTCTTC.

The chain joins TRBV7-6 to TRBJ2-2, with TRBD1 as a possible D gene (5 bases). Trimming removed 5 bases at V and 4 bases at J, with 14 bases between. The CDR3 is 15 residues long. CDR1 and CDR2 from the germline V gene are SGHVS and FNYEAQ. DNA of the CDR3: TGTGCCAGCAGCCCGGGCGGACACCTCACCGGGGAGCTGTTTTTT. Translated, it gives CASSPGGHLTGELFF.

The rearrangement uses TRBV6-5 and TRBJ1-2; D possibly corresponds to TRBD1 (6 bases). V dropped 2 bases and J dropped 7 bases, with 14 bases sitting between them. CDR1 and CDR2 (germline): MNHEY, SVGAGI. The CDR3 totals 14 residues. CDR3 loop: CASSYLHRDSGYTF. The CDR3 DNA reads TGTGCCAGCAGTTACCTCCACAGGGATAGTGGCTACACCTTC.

The chain couples TRBV5-1 to TRBJ2-1; 8 bases align to TRBD2. Germline loops: CDR1 SGHRS, CDR2 YFSETQ. The CDR3 length is 17 residues. The trim removed 9 bases at V and 8 bases at J, leaving 22 bases unmatched. CDR3 sequence: CATHGLAVLGGLDEQFF. The CDR3 DNA sequence: TGCGCCACCCACGGACTAGCCGTATTGGGAGGGTTGGATGAGCAGTTCTTC.

The rearrangement joins TRBV15 to TRBJ1-1; tentative D call: TRBD1 (5 bases). With 1 base removed from V and 5 bases from J, the gap between germline ends came to 11 bases. Germline CDR1 is LNHNV and CDR2 is YYDKDF (reference sequence). This CDR3 is built from 14 residues. The CDR3 bases are TGTGCCACCAGCAGAGGGGGGAAGAGTACTGAAGCTTTCTTT. Translated, it gives CATSRGGKSTEAFF. The full variable domain, completed using reference TRBV15 and TRBJ1-1, is DAMVIQNPRYQVTQFGKPVTLSCSQTLNHNVMYWYQQKSSQAPKLLFHYYDKDFNNEADTPDNFQSRRPNTSFCFLDIRSPGLGDTAMYLCATSRGGKSTEAFFGQGTRLTVV.

V usage is TRBV5-6 and J usage is TRBJ2-7; D is unresolved. V lost 4 bases and J 0 bases, leaving 14 bases between the germline ends. The CDR3 sequence is 15 residues long. The germline V gene encodes CDR1 SGHDT and CDR2 YYEEEE. CDR3 in DNA: TGTGCCAGCAGCCCGACCAGCAGGACCTCCTACGAGCAGTACTTC. Translated, it gives CASSPTSRTSYEQYF.

This clone was detected only once. The CDR3 nucleotides are TGTGCCAGCAGCTTCCGGGGAGCGGGAGGAATCACCGGGGAGCTGTTTTTT. Amino acid sequence: CASSFRGAGGITGELFF. The chain is built from TRBV5-4 and TRBJ2-2, with TRBD2 identical over 9 bases. The CDR3 extends over 17 amino acids. V shed 2 bases and J 4 bases; nucleotides not matched to a gene: 9. CDR1 SGHNT and CDR2 YYREEE come from the germline V gene (reference sequence).

The chain recombines TRBV5-1 with TRBJ1-5, with 7 bases fitting TRBD1. There are 13 residues in the CDR3. Germline trimming cut 8 bases from V and 7 bases from J; bases unmatched to any gene: 9. Germline V gene lookup returns CDR1 SGHRS and CDR2 YFSETQ. The CDR3 region is CASSTGVGQPQHF. For the CDR3, the DNA is TGCGCCAGTTCTACAGGGGTCGGGCAGCCCCAGCATTTT.

On this clone itself: At the DNA level, this CDR3 is encoded by other sequences in the same sample as well. This chain links TRBV2 with TRBJ2-7; no reliable D call. V shed 4 bases and J shed 3 bases, with 4 bases lying between them. The CDR3 is 11 residues long. Germline V gives CDR1 SNHLY, CDR2 FYNNEI. CDR3 sequence: CASSGIYEQYF. CDR3 nucleotide sequence: TGTGCCAGCAGTGGGATCTACGAGCAGTACTTC.

In nucleotides, the CDR3 is TGTGCCTGGAGTGGCGGTCGTATGAGCTCCTACGAGCAGTACTTC. Its protein is CAWSGGRMSSYEQYF. The chain couples TRBV30 to TRBJ2-5; D uncertain. The DNA end is a closer match to TRBJ2-7, so the J assignment may be wrong. The CDR3 consists of 15 residues. Germline loops: CDR1 GTSNPN, CDR2 SVGIG (reference sequence).

This clone was detected only once. The chain has TRBV5-4 and TRBJ2-3; 11 nucleotides agree with TRBD2. The CDR3 has 17 amino acids. V was pared by 4 bases and J by 2 bases, with 9 bases of the junction left unmatched. Germline CDR1 reads SGHNT; CDR2 reads YYREEE (reference sequence). The CDR3 region is CASSIDGTSGNTDTQYF. CDR3 nucleotides: TGTGCCAGCAGCATCGACGGGACTAGCGGAAACACAGATACGCAGTATTTT.

This clone was seen a single time. The rearrangement uses TRBV7-8 and TRBJ2-3; TRBD2 matches at 7 bases. The V gene's germline CDR1 is SGHVS and CDR2 FQNEAQ. The CDR3 is made up of 15 amino acids. V dropped 2 bases and J dropped 4; count of bases not matched to a gene: 6. The CDR3 region is CASSLSRERSDTQYF. Written as DNA, the CDR3 is TGTGCCAGCAGCTTATCGCGGGAGCGGTCAGATACGCAGTATTTT.

The chain uses TRBV19 and TRBJ2-7; 8 bases align to TRBD2. Germline V gene sequence: CDR1 LNHDA, CDR2 SQIVND (reference sequence). V lost 2 bases, J lost 1 base, and 7 bases stayed unmatched. The CDR3 extends over 16 amino acids. The CDR3 coding sequence is TGTGCCAGTAGTATATCCAGCGGGAGAGCTTCCTACGAGCAGTACTTC. Protein: CASSISSGRASYEQYF. The whole variable domain, filled in from reference TRBV19 and TRBJ2-7, reads DGGITQSPKYLFRKEGQNVTLSCEQNLNHDAMYWYRQDPGQGLRLIYYSQIVNDFQKGDIAEGYSVSREKKESFPLTVTSAQKNPTAFYLCASSISSGRASYEQYFGPGTRLTVT.

The rearrangement uses TRBV28 and TRBJ1-2; possible D gene TRBD1, 6 bases. Trimming removed 5 bases at V and 4 bases at J, with 14 bases between. This CDR3 spans 14 amino acids. The germline CDR1 and CDR2 sequences are MDHEN and SYDVKM. The CDR3 DNA reads as TGTGCCAGCAGTACCTTGACAGGCATCTATGGCTACACCTTC. Translation gives CASSTLTGIYGYTF.

The rearrangement uses TRBV13 and TRBJ2-7, with a weak D call TRBD1 (6 bases). CDR3 length: 15 residues. V lost 9 bases, J lost 1 base, and 19 bases lay in between. The germline V gene has CDR1 PRHDT and CDR2 FYEKMQ (reference sequence). This CDR3 reads CASSNRDTESYEQYF. The CDR3 DNA reads TGTGCCAGTTCGAACCGGGACACAGAGTCCTACGAGCAGTACTTC.

The rearrangement links TRBV7-2 to TRBJ1-3; TRBD1 matches 11 bases. The length of the CDR3 is 15 residues. Trimming at V came to 5 bases and at J to 7 bases, leaving 7 bases not matched to a gene. Germline-derived CDR1 and CDR2 are SGHTA and FQGNSA. The DNA of the CDR3 is TGTGCCAGCAGCCCCCATGGGACAGGGGGGAACACCATATATTTT. This sequence encodes CASSPHGTGGNTIYF.

V usage is TRBV7-3 and J usage is TRBJ2-5, with D tentatively TRBD1 (5 bases). Germline loops: CDR1 SGHTA, CDR2 FQGTGA. The CDR3 is 13 amino acids. V was clipped by 8 bases and J by 3 bases, with 13 bases between them. The CDR3 sequence: CASFSQGKETQYF. Written as DNA, the CDR3 is TGTGCCAGCTTTAGTCAGGGAAAAGAGACCCAGTACTTC.

The chain combines TRBV11-3 with TRBJ2-1; D may be TRBD2 (5 bases). Germline values: CDR1 SGHNT, CDR2 YENEEA. The germline V and J ends were trimmed by 4 bases and 5 bases, with 12 bases remaining between them. CDR3 length equals 14 residues. CDR3 loop: CASSSREGNNEQFF. DNA of the CDR3: TGTGCCAGCAGCTCGCGAGAGGGAAACAATGAGCAGTTCTTC.

This clone was detected only a few times. The V and J genes are TRBV27 and TRBJ1-1; D is undetermined. CDR3 length: 12 residues. With 5 bases removed from V and 3 bases from J, the gap between germline ends came to 7 bases. Germline loops: CDR1 MNHEY, CDR2 SMNVEV (reference sequence). CDR3 bases: TGTGCCAGCAGTACCGGTTACACTGAAGCTTTCTTT. Translating it yields CASSTGYTEAFF.

The CDR3 sequence is CASSIPGTYYGYTF. CDR3 coding DNA: TGTGCCAGTAGTATCCCCGGGACATATTATGGCTACACCTTC. This chain joins TRBV19 and TRBJ1-2, with D perhaps TRBD1 (6 bases). Germline loops: CDR1 LNHDA, CDR2 SQIVND (reference sequence). Trimming removed 3 bases from V and 5 bases from J, with 13 bases in between. The CDR3 has 14 residues.

The J gene is TRBJ2-7, the V gene TRBV28, with 8 bases that match TRBD2. This CDR3 has 16 residues. Losses at the gene ends were 4 bases for V and 6 bases for J; bases not matched to a gene: 14. In germline, CDR1 is MDHEN, CDR2 SYDVKM. CDR3 region: CASSSGTRSLFGEQYF. CDR3 sequence (DNA): TGTGCCAGCAGTTCGGGGACTAGGTCTCTCTTTGGCGAGCAGTACTTC.

This clone was recorded only once. The chain links TRBV2 to TRBJ1-2; D remains ambiguous. CDR1 is SNHLY and CDR2 is FYNNEI in the germline V gene. This CDR3 has 14 amino acids. The germline V and J ends were trimmed by 8 bases and 4 bases, with 17 bases remaining between them. CDR3 protein: CASGQNGGPYGYTF. The DNA for the CDR3 is TGTGCCAGCGGCCAAAATGGAGGACCCTATGGCTACACCTTC.

The chain couples TRBV7-9 to TRBJ2-1, with D uncertain. The ends were cut back, 1 base at V and 8 bases at J, with 15 bases in the middle. The CDR3 has 15 amino acids. CDR1 SEHNR and CDR2 FQNEAQ come from the germline V gene (reference sequence). The CDR3 here is CASSLVRFLVYEQFF. The CDR3 nucleotides are TGTGCCAGCAGCTTAGTGAGGTTTTTGGTATATGAGCAGTTCTTC.

The CDR3 loop is CASSQGTGQAFF. Here the CDR3 DNA reads TGTGCCAGCAGTCAGGGGACAGGACAAGCTTTCTTT. The chain couples TRBV28 to TRBJ1-1; 8 bases are shared with TRBD1. With V trimmed by 5 bases and J by 9 bases, 5 bases remained unmatched. The CDR3 has 12 residues. Germline V lookup: CDR1 MDHEN, CDR2 SYDVKM.

J is TRBJ1-2 and V is TRBV19; a weak D match, TRBD1 (6 bases). V was trimmed by 8 bases and J by 0 bases, leaving 13 bases between them. The CDR3 consists of 14 residues. Germline CDR1 LNHDA, CDR2 SQIVND (reference sequence). This CDR3 reads CASSPGHSNYGYTF. The DNA of the CDR3 is TGTGCCAGTTCTCCGGGACACTCTAACTATGGCTACACCTTC. Using reference TRBV19 and TRBJ1-2 for the parts outside the CDR3, the full variable domain is DGGITQSPKYLFRKEGQNVTLSCEQNLNHDAMYWYRQDPGQGLRLIYYSQIVNDFQKGDIAEGYSVSREKKESFPLTVTSAQKNPTAFYLCASSPGHSNYGYTFGSGTRLTVV.